These T cell receptor beta chains were read from a single sample in a study of T-cell reconstitution after alpha-beta-depleted transplantation in children. TCRdb reprocessed the PCR reads via MiXCR and lists one record per CDR3 protein. The table has a few hundred thousand distinct CDR3 sequences, 9.5% to 15% seen once. The sequencing used PBMCs from the stem cell graft donor, collected from the stem cell graft. These receptors all stem from a human donor who donated a stem cell graft to a child with combined immunodeficiency. The CDR3 runs from the conserved cysteine through the conserved F or W. Not all rows give a size; the values are once, few, many and, for expanded clones, a class.

size: few
V: TRBV13
J: TRBJ2-5
CDR3: CASSLSLAAAQETQYF

size: few
V: TRBV4-1
J: TRBJ2-4
CDR3: CASSQTGGGTKNIQYF

size: -
V: TRBV5-5
J: TRBJ2-2
CDR3: CASSWVDSYTGELFF

size: once
V: TRBV20-1
J: TRBJ1-5
CDR3: CSASSGGNQPQHF

size: -
V: TRBV6-2/TRBV6-3
J: TRBJ1-3
CDR3: CASSYYNYPPKTVKRSGNTIYF

size: few
V: TRBV18
J: TRBJ2-1
CDR3: CASGPSGEGKNEQFF

size: few
V: TRBV24-1
J: TRBJ2-1
CDR3: CATSDPGQGVAGEQFF

size: once
V: TRBV7-8
J: TRBJ2-5
CDR3: CASSLARGRETQYF

size: many
V: TRBV18
J: TRBJ2-1
CDR3: CASSPPDRGSSYNEQFF

size: few
V: TRBV20-1
J: TRBJ2-3
CDR3: CSAPSASGPSTDTQYF

size: -
V: TRBV3-1
J: TRBJ1-5
CDR3: CASSIQQGQPQHF